This T cell receptor (beta chain) was captured in a study of read filtering for tumor transcriptome and immune sequencing. Study-wide results and limits: Sorted CD138-negative bone marrow cells were not purified T cells. In IR-seq, single-read clonotypes were roughly 82% of clonotypes but roughly 3.5% of reads. Even smaller IR-seq throughput identified most shared clonotypes.

The germline V gene encodes CDR1 SGHDN and CDR2 FVKESK. CDR3 size: 16 residues. The V segment lost 7 bases and the J segment 4 bases; nucleotides outside the gene matches: 14. The library was built from approximately 400 ng RNA with molecular barcoded adaptors for alpha/delta and beta/gamma chains. MiXCR, run by TCRdb on the reads, gives a single entry per CDR3 protein. Among 45,000 to 55,000 distinct CDR3 sequences listed, roughly 20% were seen once. Sampling of bone marrow took place during active disease in every patient. This clonotype was recorded many times. Its target is not known. This TCR came from a donor aged 40 or over with multiple myeloma. This rearrangement joins TRBV14 to TRBJ2-3, with TRBD1 matching 7 bases. The sequenced sample consisted of a population of CD138-negative cells sorted from bone marrow. The CDR3 DNA reads TGTGCCAGCACCTCGGAGAGGGGGACAGAAGCAGATACGCAGTATTTT. Protein sequence: CASTSERGTEADTQYF.